The clone carrying this T cell receptor beta chain turned up a few times. Germline loops: CDR1 MNHEY, CDR2 SMNVEV (reference sequence). The CDR3 sequence is 16 residues long. With 3 bases removed from V and 0 bases from J, the gap between germline ends came to 13 bases. These data are taken from a study of T-cell reconstitution after alpha-beta-depleted transplantation in children. Unique molecular identifiers were incorporated during preparation of the TCRbeta library. MiXCR, applied by TCRdb to the PCR reads, yields one record per CDR3 protein. The sample has about 540,000 distinct CDR3 sequences; approximately 30% are singletons.

This TCR was sampled from a boy under three years old with Wiskott-Aldrich syndrome, due to receive a stem cell transplant. The chain carries TRBV27 and TRBJ2-3, with D maybe TRBD1 (5 bases). The source material was PBMCs, sampled before TCRalphabeta/CD19-depleted stem cell transplant. In nucleotides, the CDR3 is TGTGCCAGCAGTTTCCACAGGCAACTTAGCACAGATACGCAGTATTTT. It translates to CASSFHRQLSTDTQYF.